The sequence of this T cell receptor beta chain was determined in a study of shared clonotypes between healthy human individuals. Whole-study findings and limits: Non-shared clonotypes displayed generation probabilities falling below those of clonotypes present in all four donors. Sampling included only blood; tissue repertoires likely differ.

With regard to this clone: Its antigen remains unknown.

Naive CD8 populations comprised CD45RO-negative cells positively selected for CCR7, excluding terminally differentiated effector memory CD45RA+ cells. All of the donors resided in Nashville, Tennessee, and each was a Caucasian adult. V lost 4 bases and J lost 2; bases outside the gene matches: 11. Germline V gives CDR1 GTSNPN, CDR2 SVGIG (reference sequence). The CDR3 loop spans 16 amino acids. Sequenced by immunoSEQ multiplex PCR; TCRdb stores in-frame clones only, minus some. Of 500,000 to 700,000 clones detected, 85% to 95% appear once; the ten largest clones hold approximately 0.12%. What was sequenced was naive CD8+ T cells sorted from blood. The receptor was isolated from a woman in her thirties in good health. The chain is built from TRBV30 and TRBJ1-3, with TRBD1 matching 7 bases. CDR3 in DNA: TGTGCCTGGATCACCATGGGGGGACAGACTGGAAACACCATATATTTT. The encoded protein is CAWITMGGQTGNTIYF.